Sequencing of this TCR beta chain was carried out in a study of CD8+CD57+ T cells in acquired aplastic anemia. Using genomic DNA as the template, TCR beta VDJ and CDR3 profiling was carried out. TCRdb processed the reads anew with MiXCR; each CDR3 protein has one entry. The repertoire consists of over 150,000 distinct CDR3 sequences, with about two thirds occurring once and the leading ten covering around 45%. Sequencing was done on patients that had shown CD8+CD57+ cell expansion by flow cytometry. The receptor was isolated from a human donor with aplastic anemia. The sample was sorted CD4+, CD8+, or CD8+CD57+ T cells (not recorded which) from PBMCs.

The CDR3, as DNA: TGTGCCAGCGAGGGTCTAGATTCACCCCTCCACTTT. Protein product: CASEGLDSPLHF. The rearrangement joins TRBV7-9 to TRBJ1-6; no definite D call. V lost 8 bases, J lost 8 bases, and 10 bases lay in between. This CDR3 is built from 12 residues. Germline lookup yields CDR1 SEHNR and CDR2 FQNEAQ (reference sequence).